This T cell receptor (beta chain) emerged from a study of T cells in Graves' hyperthyroidism and ophthalmopathy. V shed 3 bases, J shed 4 bases, and the junction held 5 bases outside the gene matches. Germline V gene data show CDR1 as SGHNT and CDR2 as YYREEE (reference sequence). The CDR3 is made up of 15 amino acids. The TCR beta CDR3 regions underwent amplification using RNA transcripts as the source. When the TCR CDR3 underwent first-round RT-PCR, the HTBI primer set was used. In TCRdb, the multiplex PCR reads were re-called with MiXCR into one record per CDR3 protein. The data contain about 290,000 distinct CDR3 sequences, over 15% of them singletons. This clonotype was seen only a few times.

The sequence was obtained from a woman aged 55-69 years with Graves' ophthalmopathy. This rearrangement joins TRBV5-4 to TRBJ1-4, with TRBD1 matching 8 bases. The specimen sequenced was blood. In DNA, the CDR3 is TGTGCCAGCAGCTCGGCACAGGGGGGTAATGAAAAACTGTTTTTT. Its protein product is CASSSAQGGNEKLFF.